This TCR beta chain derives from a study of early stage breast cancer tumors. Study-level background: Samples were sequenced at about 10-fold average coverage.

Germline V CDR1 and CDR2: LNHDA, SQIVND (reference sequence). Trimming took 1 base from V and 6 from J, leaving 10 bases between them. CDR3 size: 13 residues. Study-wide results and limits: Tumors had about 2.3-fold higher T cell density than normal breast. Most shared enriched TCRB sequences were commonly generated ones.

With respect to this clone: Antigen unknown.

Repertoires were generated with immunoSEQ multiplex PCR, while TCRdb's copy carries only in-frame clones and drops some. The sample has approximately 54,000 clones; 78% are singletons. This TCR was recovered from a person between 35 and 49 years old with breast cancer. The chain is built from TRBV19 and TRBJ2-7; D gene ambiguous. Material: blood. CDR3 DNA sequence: TGTGCCAGTAGTATAGCCTTCCGGAGCGAGCAGTACTTC. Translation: CASSIAFRSEQYF.